The 8 T cell receptor beta chains below all came from one sample that was sequenced in a study of metastatic and nonmetastatic thyroid tumors. TCRdb re-processed the PCR reads through MiXCR. Among 30,000 to 40,000 clones listed, 15% to 20% were seen once. Every patient underwent thyroid surgery untreated. The sample was blood. All receptors derive from a female donor with papillary thyroid cancer or a benign thyroid nodule (not recorded which). Some clones in this sample may be carry-over from other donors' samples.

This clone is categorized as medium-sized. The CDR3 coding sequence is TGTGCCAGCAGTTTAAGGGACAGGCACTCTGGAAACACCATATATTTT. This codes for CASSLRDRHSGNTIYF. The V and J genes are TRBV28 and TRBJ1-3, with 8 positions matching TRBD1. Germline V gives CDR1 MDHEN, CDR2 SYDVKM. V shed 2 bases and J 0 bases; nucleotides not matched to a gene: 3. The CDR3 runs to 16 residues.

Ten or more counts support this clone. This chain joins TRBV6-1 and TRBJ2-1, with D possibly matching TRBD2 (6 bases). The CDR3 spans 17 residues. The V end lost 3 bases, the J end lost 5 bases, and 20 bases lay between the germline ends. Germline CDR1 MNHNS, CDR2 SASEGT. This CDR3 is CASSEISGGVKDNEQFF. The CDR3 DNA is TGTGCCAGCAGTGAGATTTCCGGCGGGGTGAAGGACAATGAGCAGTTCTTC.

This clone was counted a few times. The V gene is TRBV28, the J gene TRBJ1-2; 9 bases map to TRBD1. Germline-derived CDR1 and CDR2 are MDHEN and SYDVKM. The CDR3 totals 14 residues. The V gene end was trimmed by 10 bases and the J gene end by 8 bases; junction bases not matched to a gene: 14. CDR3: CATMNKGQGLGYTF. CDR3 nucleotide sequence: TGTGCCACGATGAATAAGGGACAGGGACTGGGCTACACCTTC.

The sample holds many counts of this clone. J is TRBJ2-6 and V is TRBV6-1, with 12 bases matching TRBD2. The V segment lost 6 bases and the J segment 1 base; nucleotides outside the gene matches: 4. In germline, CDR1 is MNHNS, CDR2 SASEGT. The CDR3 has 17 residues. The CDR3 sequence is CASSVLAGGSGANVLTF. CDR3 coding DNA: TGTGCCAGCAGCGTTCTAGCGGGGGGGTCTGGGGCCAACGTCCTGACTTTC.

V gene TRBV7-2 combines with J gene TRBJ2-7; D not resolved. The V end was cut by 0 bases, the J end by 3 bases, with 6 bases between. The CDR3 has 13 residues. CDR1 and CDR2 from the germline V gene are SGHTA and FQGNSA. The CDR3 region has the DNA TGTGCCAGCAGCTTAGCGTTAATCTACGAGCAGTACTTC. This gives the protein CASSLALIYEQYF.

For this clone: In this CDR3 the conserved last residue, phenylalanine or tryptophan, is missing, so a read error is likely. The J gene is TRBJ2-7, the V gene TRBV27; 11 bases agree with TRBD2. With V trimmed by 7 bases and J by 6 bases, 20 bases remained unmatched. Germline CDR1 is MNHEY and CDR2 is SMNVEV (reference sequence). CDR3 length: 18 amino acids. The CDR3: CASIQAEGTSGAPCEQYS. The CDR3 DNA is TGTGCCAGCATTCAGGCCGAGGGGACTAGCGGAGCCCCTTGCGAGCAGTACTCC.

This clone was seen many times. This chain uses TRBV6-1 with TRBJ1-1; 12 nucleotides match TRBD1. The ends lost 6 bases at V and 10 bases at J; junction bases unmatched: 9. Germline loops: CDR1 MNHNS, CDR2 SASEGT. This CDR3 comprises 14 residues. CDR3 in amino acids: CASSSGQGASGAFF. CDR3 coding DNA: TGTGCCAGCAGCTCGGGACAGGGGGCTTCAGGAGCTTTCTTT.

This clone was detected many times. The chain employs TRBV6-4 and TRBJ2-2; unclear D gene. Germline CDR1 and CDR2: MRHNA and SNTAGT. V shed 4 bases and J shed 7 bases, with 10 bases lying between them. The CDR3 is made up of 13 amino acids. The CDR3 here is CASSVSLGGELFF. For the CDR3, the DNA is TGTGCCAGCAGTGTTTCCTTGGGCGGGGAGCTGTTTTTT.